A selection of T cell receptor beta chains follows, all from one sample in a study of response to subunit inactivated influenza vaccine. Via MiXCR, TCRdb re-called the RT-PCR reads, giving one row per CDR3 protein. Found here are approximately 170,000 distinct CDR3 sequences, over 13% of them singletons; the top ten hold 26%. This material consisted of CD8+ T cells sorted from PBMCs, taken 5 to 6 days after vaccination. These receptors came from a man aged 50-59 years who received an inactivated influenza vaccine. The CDR3 runs from the conserved cysteine through the conserved F or W. Each record gives: J gene, D gene, V gene, clone size, CDR3 DNA, CDR3 protein. A D gene is named only where the DNA matches it firmly. The listing skips clone size in some rows; elsewhere it reads once, few, many or a size class.

j_call: TRBJ2-1
d_call: TRBD2
v_call: TRBV11-2
clone_size: .
cdr3_nt: TGTGCCAGCAGCTTAGAGCCTCGGGGGGCGGGAGGCTACAATGAGCAGTTCTTC
cdr3_aa: CASSLEPRGAGGYNEQFF

j_call: TRBJ2-7
d_call: TRBD1
v_call: TRBV3-1
clone_size: few
cdr3_nt: TGTGCCAGCAGCCAAGGGACAGGGGATACGTACGAGCAGTACTTC
cdr3_aa: CASSQGTGDTYEQYF

j_call: TRBJ2-7
d_call: .
v_call: TRBV29-1
clone_size: few
cdr3_nt: TGCAGCGTTTCGAGGGGGATAGGTTACGAGCAGTACTTC
cdr3_aa: CSVSRGIGYEQYF

j_call: TRBJ1-4
d_call: TRBD1
v_call: TRBV5-6
clone_size: .
cdr3_nt: TGTGCCAGCAGCCCCCGGGACAGGGCAAATGAAAAACTGTTTTTT
cdr3_aa: CASSPRDRANEKLFF

j_call: TRBJ1-1
d_call: .
v_call: TRBV6-2/TRBV6-3
clone_size: few
cdr3_nt: TGTGCCAGCACTCAAGGACAGCCGGGTACTGAAGCTTTCTTT
cdr3_aa: CASTQGQPGTEAFF

j_call: TRBJ2-7
d_call: TRBD2
v_call: TRBV30
clone_size: .
cdr3_nt: TGTGCCTGGAGTGTAGGGACTAGTCGAGAGCAGTACTTC
cdr3_aa: CAWSVGTSREQYF

j_call: TRBJ2-7
d_call: .
v_call: TRBV7-9
clone_size: .
cdr3_nt: TGTGCCAGCAGCTTAGGGAGGTCTCCGAACGAGCAGTACTTC
cdr3_aa: CASSLGRSPNEQYF

j_call: TRBJ2-7
d_call: .
v_call: TRBV20-1
clone_size: few
cdr3_nt: TGCAGTGCTAGAGTCAGGGATTCCTACGAGCAGTACTTC
cdr3_aa: CSARVRDSYEQYF

j_call: TRBJ2-1
d_call: .
v_call: TRBV4-1
clone_size: .
cdr3_nt: TGCGCCAGCAGCCAAACTGTGGGTGAGCAGTTCTTC
cdr3_aa: CASSQTVGEQFF

j_call: TRBJ1-1
d_call: .
v_call: TRBV12-3/TRBV12-4
clone_size: .
cdr3_nt: TGTGCCAGCAGCAGCCTCAGGGTACCGAACACTGAAGCTTTCTTT
cdr3_aa: CASSSLRVPNTEAFF

j_call: TRBJ2-1
d_call: TRBD1
v_call: TRBV12-3/TRBV12-4
clone_size: .
cdr3_nt: TGTGCCAGCAGTTTAGTCCTTCCGGGACAGGGGTACCACAATGAGCAGTTCTTC
cdr3_aa: CASSLVLPGQGYHNEQFF

j_call: TRBJ2-7
d_call: .
v_call: TRBV5-1
clone_size: .
cdr3_nt: TGCGCCAGCAGCTTGGGAGGGGATCAAAAAAGAGGGCAGTACTTC
cdr3_aa: CASSLGGDQKRGQYF

j_call: TRBJ2-3
d_call: .
v_call: TRBV11-2
clone_size: few
cdr3_nt: TGTGCCAGCAGCTTAGTGTCGGCGGGTACGCAGTATTTT
cdr3_aa: CASSLVSAGTQYF

j_call: TRBJ2-7
d_call: TRBD1
v_call: TRBV12-3/TRBV12-4
clone_size: few
cdr3_nt: TGTGCCAGCAGTGGGGACAGGAGCTCCTACGAGCAGTACTTC
cdr3_aa: CASSGDRSSYEQYF

j_call: TRBJ2-7
d_call: .
v_call: TRBV27
clone_size: .
cdr3_nt: TGTGCCACCCACGGGATTAGCTCCTACGAGCAGTACTTC
cdr3_aa: CATHGISSYEQYF

j_call: TRBJ2-5
d_call: TRBD1
v_call: TRBV15
clone_size: few
cdr3_nt: TGTGCCACCAGCAGTGAGGACAGGGTCGAGACCCAGTACTTC
cdr3_aa: CATSSEDRVETQYF

j_call: TRBJ1-2
d_call: TRBD1
v_call: TRBV7-9
clone_size: few
cdr3_nt: TGTGCCAGCAGCGGGACAGGGGAAGGATATGGCTACACCTTC
cdr3_aa: CASSGTGEGYGYTF

j_call: TRBJ2-2
d_call: TRBD2
v_call: TRBV12-3/TRBV12-4
clone_size: .
cdr3_nt: TGTGCCAGCACCATACTAGCGGGGTCGAACACCGGGGAGCTGTTTTTT
cdr3_aa: CASTILAGSNTGELFF

j_call: TRBJ2-3
d_call: TRBD2
v_call: TRBV10-3
clone_size: .
cdr3_nt: TGTGCCATCAGAGAGTCGAAGCGGGGGGGCCTTAGCACAGATACGCAGTATTTT
cdr3_aa: CAIRESKRGGLSTDTQYF

j_call: TRBJ1-2
d_call: .
v_call: TRBV3-1
clone_size: .
cdr3_nt: TGTGCCAGCAGCCAAGATCTAAGCGGTGGCTACACCTTC
cdr3_aa: CASSQDLSGGYTF

j_call: TRBJ1-2
d_call: .
v_call: TRBV20-1
clone_size: few
cdr3_nt: TGCAGTGCCCTGGACGTACTGAACTATGGCTACACCTTC
cdr3_aa: CSALDVLNYGYTF

j_call: TRBJ2-1
d_call: TRBD1
v_call: TRBV13
clone_size: .
cdr3_nt: TGTGCCAGCAGCTTAGACAGGGGGCTCGTTGAGCAGTTCTTC
cdr3_aa: CASSLDRGLVEQFF

j_call: TRBJ2-1
d_call: TRBD1
v_call: TRBV12-3/TRBV12-4
clone_size: .
cdr3_nt: TGTGCCAGCACCAGACAGGGGACCGTTGAGCAGTTCTTC
cdr3_aa: CASTRQGTVEQFF

j_call: TRBJ2-7
d_call: .
v_call: TRBV5-1
clone_size: .
cdr3_nt: TGCGCCAGCAGCTTGTCTGGCGGGCCCTACGAGCAGTACTTC
cdr3_aa: CASSLSGGPYEQYF

j_call: TRBJ2-1
d_call: TRBD2
v_call: TRBV20-1
clone_size: .
cdr3_nt: TGCAGTGCTAGAGAACTAGCGGGAGAGGTAGAGCAGTTCTTC
cdr3_aa: CSARELAGEVEQFF

j_call: TRBJ2-7
d_call: TRBD1
v_call: TRBV14
clone_size: .
cdr3_nt: TGTGCCAGCAGCCACGCCCCCGGGACAGGGGGCGACGAGCAGTACTTC
cdr3_aa: CASSHAPGTGGDEQYF

j_call: TRBJ2-1
d_call: .
v_call: TRBV5-1
clone_size: few
cdr3_nt: TGCGCCAGCAGACCCTTACAGTACAATGAGCAGTTCTTC
cdr3_aa: CASRPLQYNEQFF

j_call: TRBJ2-1
d_call: .
v_call: TRBV28
clone_size: .
cdr3_nt: TGTGCCAGCAGAGGGGCAGGGGGGATCAATGAGCAGTTCTTC
cdr3_aa: CASRGAGGINEQFF

j_call: TRBJ2-3
d_call: .
v_call: TRBV28
clone_size: few
cdr3_nt: TGTGCCAGCAGCTTTCGTGGCGGTCTACCGGCAGATACGCAGTATTTT
cdr3_aa: CASSFRGGLPADTQYF

j_call: TRBJ2-1
d_call: TRBD1
v_call: TRBV2
clone_size: .
cdr3_nt: TGTGCCAGCAGGGGGACAGGGGGCTTCGCCTACAATGAGCAGTTCTTC
cdr3_aa: CASRGTGGFAYNEQFF